The present TCR beta chain was sequenced within a study of radiation and T cells in renal cell carcinoma. Profiling relied on immunoSEQ multiplex PCR, and the TCRdb table lists in-frame clones only, not all of them. Of around 20,000 clones in the sample, roughly 60% are singletons; the top ten hold 30% to 35%. CDR3 length: 14 residues. Germline V CDR1 and CDR2: SGHTA, FQGNSA. The V gene lost 5 bases and the J gene lost 4 bases, with 14 bases spanning the gap. Noted treatment: treatment-naive control, cytoreductive nephrectomy. The tumor was a clear cell renal cell carcinoma. This specimen was tumor tissue, taken from a patient whose treatment was nephrectomy without radiotherapy. This receptor was taken from a man aged 50 or older with renal cell carcinoma. The rearrangement uses TRBV7-2 and TRBJ1-2; D might be TRBD1 (5 bases). CDR3: CASSHGTQVYGYTF. The CDR3 nucleotides read TGTGCCAGCAGCCACGGGACCCAGGTCTATGGCTACACCTTC.